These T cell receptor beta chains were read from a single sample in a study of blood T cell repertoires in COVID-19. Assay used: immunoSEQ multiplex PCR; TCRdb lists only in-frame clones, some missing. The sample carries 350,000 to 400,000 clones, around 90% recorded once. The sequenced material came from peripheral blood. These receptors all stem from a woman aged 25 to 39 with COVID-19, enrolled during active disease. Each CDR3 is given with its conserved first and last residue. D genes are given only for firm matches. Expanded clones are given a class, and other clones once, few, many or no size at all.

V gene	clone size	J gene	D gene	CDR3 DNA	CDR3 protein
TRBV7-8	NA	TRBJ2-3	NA	TGTGCCAGCAGCCCCATCACTCGGGATACGCAGTATTTT	CASSPITRDTQYF
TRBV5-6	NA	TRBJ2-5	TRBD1	TGTGCCAGCAGCTTGATTGGACAGGGGGAGACCCAGTACTTC	CASSLIGQGETQYF
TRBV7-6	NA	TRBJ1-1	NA	TGTGCCAGCAGCTTAGTCCCCTTATTAGCGGGGAACACTGAAGCTTTCTTT	CASSLVPLLAGNTEAFF
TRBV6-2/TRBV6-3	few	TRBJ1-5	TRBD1	TGTGCCAGCAGTCGACAGGGGCTCAATCAGCCCCAGCATTTT	CASSRQGLNQPQHF
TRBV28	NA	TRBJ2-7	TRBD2	TGTGCCAGCAGTTCCCTCGGGAGGGAGAGCTCCTACGAGCAGTACTTC	CASSSLGRESSYEQYF
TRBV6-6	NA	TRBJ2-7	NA	TGTGCCAGCTCCGGGGGGGGACAGGGAGCGGGTTACGAGCAGTACTTC	CASSGGGQGAGYEQYF
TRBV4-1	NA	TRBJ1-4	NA	TGCGCCAGCAGCCAATCCGAAGGTCCGGGGAGGGGCGGTGAAAAACTGTTTTTT	CASSQSEGPGRGGEKLFF
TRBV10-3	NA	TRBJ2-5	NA	TGTGCCATCAGAAGAGGACAAGAAACGAATCAAGAGACCCAGTACTTC	CAIRRGQETNQETQYF
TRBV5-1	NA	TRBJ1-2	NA	TGCGCCAGCAGCATTCAGGGTCTCCGCTATGGCTACACCTTC	CASSIQGLRYGYTF
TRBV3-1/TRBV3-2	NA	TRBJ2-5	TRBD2	TGTGCCAGCAGCCTCGGGACTAGCGAGACCCAAGAGACCCAGTACTTC	CASSLGTSETQETQYF
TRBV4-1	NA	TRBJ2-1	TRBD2	TGCGCCAGCAGCCAAGATCAACGGCTAGCGGGAGCCAATGAGCAGTTCTTC	CASSQDQRLAGANEQFF
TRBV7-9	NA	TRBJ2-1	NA	TGTGCCAGCAGCTTAGGGGCCCTGACTACACAAAACAATGAGCAGTTCTTC	CASSLGALTTQNNEQFF
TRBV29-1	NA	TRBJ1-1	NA	TGCAGCGTGGGCCTTAGAAGGAACACTGAAGCTTTCTTT	CSVGLRRNTEAFF
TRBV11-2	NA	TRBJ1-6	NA	TGTGCCAGCAGCTTAGCAGGGTACAATTCACCCCTCCACTTT	CASSLAGYNSPLHF
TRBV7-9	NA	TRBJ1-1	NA	TGTGCCAGCAGCTTAGTGGACACTCCGAACACTGAAGCTTTCTTT	CASSLVDTPNTEAFF
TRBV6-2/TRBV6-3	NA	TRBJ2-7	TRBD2	TGTGCCAGCAGTTACGATGGACTAGCGGGGGTCTACGAGCAGTACTTC	CASSYDGLAGVYEQYF
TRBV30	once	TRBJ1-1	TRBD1	TGTGCCTGGACCCCTACCTCGACAGGGTTTAAAGCTTTCTTT	CAWTPTSTGFKAFF
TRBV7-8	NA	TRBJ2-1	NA	TGTGCCAGCAGCCCCTGGAGCTCCTACAATGAGCAGTTCTTC	CASSPWSSYNEQFF
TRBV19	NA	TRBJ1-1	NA	TGTGCCACCTCCCGGGGTGGGGCTGAAGCTTTCTTT	CATSRGGAEAFF
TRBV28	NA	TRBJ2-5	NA	TGTGCCAGCAGTCCTCCGGGCCAAGAGACCCAGTACTTC	CASSPPGQETQYF
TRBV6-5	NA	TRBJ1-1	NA	TGTGCCAGCAGTTACCTCGCCGGGAACACTGAAGCTTTCTTT	CASSYLAGNTEAFF
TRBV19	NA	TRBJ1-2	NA	TGTGCCAGTACAGGTACTAACTATGGCTACACCTTC	CASTGTNYGYTF
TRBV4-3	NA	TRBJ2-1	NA	TGCGCCAGCAGCCAAGCAAGAAGTCTAAGAGGGTCGAATGAGCAGTTCTTC	CASSQARSLRGSNEQFF
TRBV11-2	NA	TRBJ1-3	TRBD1	TGTGCCAGCAGCTTAGAGCCACTTGCCCCCTTGACAGGGTCCAGAAACACCATATATTTT	CASSLEPLAPLTGSRNTIYF
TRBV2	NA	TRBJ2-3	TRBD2	TGTGCCAGCACGATTTCCGGCACAAGCGGGGGGGCTACGTATTTT	CASTISGTSGGATYF
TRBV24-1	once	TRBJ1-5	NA	TGTGCCACCAGTGAGGTGTTGGGGCGCAATCAGCCCCAGCATTTT	CATSEVLGRNQPQHF
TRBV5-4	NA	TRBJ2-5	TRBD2	TGTGCCAGCAGCCCCGGGACTAGCGTTGAAGAGACCCAGTACTTC	CASSPGTSVEETQYF
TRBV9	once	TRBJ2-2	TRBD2	TGTGCCAGCAGCGTAGTGGGGCTAGCGGCCACCGGGGAGCTGTTTTTT	CASSVVGLAATGELFF
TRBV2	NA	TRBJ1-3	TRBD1	TGTGCCAGCATACAGGGGACCTCTGGAAACACCATATATTTT	CASIQGTSGNTIYF
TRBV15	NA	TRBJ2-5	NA	TGTGCCACCAGCAGCTTCACAGGGATGTCCATCCCGACCCAGTACTTC	CATSSFTGMSIPTQYF
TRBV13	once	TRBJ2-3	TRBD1	TGTGCCAGCAGCCAAGGGGGCGGGCCGGGCACAGATACGCAGTATTTT	CASSQGGGPGTDTQYF
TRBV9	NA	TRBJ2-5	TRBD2	TGTGCCAGCAGCCGCACGGGAGCGGGAAGGGAGACCCAGTACTTC	CASSRTGAGRETQYF
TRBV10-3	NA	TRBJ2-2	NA	TGTGCCATCAGTGACGACAGAAACACCGGGGAGCTGTTTTTT	CAISDDRNTGELFF
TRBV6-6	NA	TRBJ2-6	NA	TGTGCCAGCACCCTAAGGGGAAGCTCTGGGGCCAACGTCCTGACTTTC	CASTLRGSSGANVLTF
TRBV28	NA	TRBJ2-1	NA	TGTGCCAGCAGCCTTAACCGCCCGGGGGACGCCGAGCAGTTCTTC	CASSLNRPGDAEQFF
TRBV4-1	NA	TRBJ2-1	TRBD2	TGCGCCAGCAGCCAAGATAGGATGGCGGGGGTGTACAGCTCCTACAATGAGCAGTTCTTC	CASSQDRMAGVYSSYNEQFF
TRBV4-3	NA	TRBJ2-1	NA	TGCGCCAGCAGCCAAGATAACCCGAGCTCCTACAATGAGCAGTTCTTC	CASSQDNPSSYNEQFF
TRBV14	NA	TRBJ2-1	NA	TGTGCCAGCAGCCAATGGTCACAGGGAGACAATGAGCAGTTCTTC	CASSQWSQGDNEQFF
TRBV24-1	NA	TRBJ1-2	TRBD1	TGTGCCACCAGTGATAGTGGACAGGGGGTTTGGAATGGCTACACCTTC	CATSDSGQGVWNGYTF
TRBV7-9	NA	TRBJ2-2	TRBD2	TGTGCCAGCACCCCTCTAGCGGGGCCCCAAGAAAAAACCGGGGAGCTGTTTTTT	CASTPLAGPQEKTGELFF
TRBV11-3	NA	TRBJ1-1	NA	TGTGCCAGCAGCCACAGGGAGGGGACTGAAGCTTTCTTT	CASSHREGTEAFF
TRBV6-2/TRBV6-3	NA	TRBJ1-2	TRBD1	TGTGCCAGCAGTGCGGGGACAGGGACCTATGGCTACACCTTC	CASSAGTGTYGYTF
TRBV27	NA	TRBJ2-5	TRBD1	TGTGCCAGCAGTACACCAGGGGGCTTAGAGACCCAGTACTTC	CASSTPGGLETQYF